Included here is one TCR beta chain sequence, with context. The antigen is not known. Per germline, CDR1 MDHEN and CDR2 SYDVKM. CDR3 size: 13 residues. Trimming cost V 9 bases and J 6 bases, with 18 bases left between them. The approximately 120-subject validation cohort, separate from the roughly 670-subject first cohort, included the donors. These data are taken from a study of cytomegalovirus exposure and HLA in healthy donors. Study-wide points: In a later analysis, first-cohort TCR clusters were found to tend to co-occur in the approximately 120 validation repertoires. There were 160 or so TCR beta chains listed as cytomegalovirus-associated.

Here immunoSEQ multiplex PCR was the method, and the copy in TCRdb shows in-frame clones only, minus some. The sample has about 250,000 clones, roughly nine tenths seen once. The chain carries TRBV28 and TRBJ2-7; D remains unclear. This clonotype was obtained from a man younger than 35 in good health and CMV-seropositive. The sequencing input was PBMCs. CDR3 coding DNA: TGTGCCAGGACCCGGGTGCCGTCGTTCGAGCAGTACTTC. It encodes CARTRVPSFEQYF.